A selection of T cell receptor beta chains follows, all from one sample in a study of T cell responses to AZD1222 COVID-19 vaccine. The data were produced by immunoSEQ multiplex PCR, yet TCRdb's version contains in-frame clones alone and is incomplete. This table has 90,000 to 150,000 clones, over 75% appearing once. The sequencing here drew on peripheral blood, taken on day 0 of AZD1222 vaccination. The receptors here all came from an adult in good health. Each CDR3 is given with its conserved first and last residue. The D gene is left open where the match is weak. Size tells how often a clone was seen (once, few, many) or the class of an expanded clone, and some rows leave it out.

>TRBD1|TRBV19|-|TRBJ2-7
TGTGCCAGTAGTCCCTCAAGGGGGCAAACCTACGAGCAGTACTTC
CASSPSRGQTYEQYF
>-|TRBV3-1/TRBV3-2|-|TRBJ1-2
TGTGCCAGCAGCCGAATTCCAGGGGACTATGGCTACACCTTC
CASSRIPGDYGYTF
>-|TRBV5-5|-|TRBJ1-1
TGTGCCTCGACCTGGGGAAGGGGGAACACTGAAGCTTTCTTT
CASTWGRGNTEAFF
>-|TRBV28|-|TRBJ1-2
TGTGCCAGCAGTTTATCTAACTATGGCTACACCTTC
CASSLSNYGYTF
>-|TRBV9|-|TRBJ2-1
TGTGCCAGCAGCCAGGGCGGCGACAATGAGCAGTTCTTC
CASSQGGDNEQFF
>-|TRBV7-3|-|TRBJ2-2
TGTGCCAGCAGCAACCAAGGCGGCACCGGGGAGCTGTTTTTT
CASSNQGGTGELFF
>-|TRBV19|-|TRBJ1-5
TGTGCCAGTAGTAACCCGGCGGGGGCCCAGCATTTT
CASSNPAGAQHF
>-|TRBV7-9|-|TRBJ1-1
TGTGCCAGCGGAAACACTGAAGCTTTCTTT
CASGNTEAFF
>TRBD2|TRBV4-3|-|TRBJ2-3
TGCGCCAGCAGCCATGTCCCCTGGACGTTGGTAGCGGGGGCCTCAGATACGCAGTATTTT
CASSHVPWTLVAGASDTQYF
>-|TRBV5-1|-|TRBJ1-1
TGCGCCAGCAGCTTGCCCCCGAGGGGAGACACTGAAGCTTTCTTT
CASSLPPRGDTEAFF
>TRBD2|TRBV4-2|-|TRBJ2-1
TGTGCCAGCAGCCAACGGACTAGCGGGGGGGCGGGTGAGCAGTTCTTC
CASSQRTSGGAGEQFF
>-|TRBV19|few|TRBJ2-1
TGTGCCAGTAGTATCGACAGCTACAATGAGCAGTTCTTC
CASSIDSYNEQFF
>-|TRBV28|-|TRBJ2-2
TGTGCCAGCACCTACTTACAGGTTGGGAACACCGGGGAGCTGTTTTTT
CASTYLQVGNTGELFF
>-|TRBV28|-|TRBJ2-7
TGTGCCAGCAGCACCCCTGTTCTAGCTGGCGAGCAGTACTTC
CASSTPVLAGEQYF
>-|TRBV7-3|-|TRBJ1-2
TGTGCCAGCAGCCCAGCGGGTAACTATGGCTACACCTTC
CASSPAGNYGYTF
>-|TRBV18|-|TRBJ1-5
TGTGCCAGTTCCCCAGCGGGGGGGGCCAATCAGCCCCAGCATTTT
CASSPAGGANQPQHF
>-|TRBV7-9|-|TRBJ1-1
TGTGCCAGCAGCTCCGACTCCGGAGGTACTGAAGCTTTCTTT
CASSSDSGGTEAFF
>TRBD1|TRBV15|-|TRBJ1-1
TGTGCCACCAGCAGAGATCAGGGGGTAAGGTACACTGAAGCTTTCTTT
CATSRDQGVRYTEAFF
>-|TRBV27|-|TRBJ1-1
TGTGCCAGCAGTTTAGGTCGGAACACTGAAGCTTTCTTT
CASSLGRNTEAFF
>-|TRBV12-3/TRBV12-4|-|TRBJ1-3
TGTGCCAGCAGTCCCAGGGACACCATATATTTT
CASSPRDTIYF
>-|TRBV11-1|-|TRBJ1-2
TGTGCCAGCAGCTTGCGGGGCGGTCTAGGCTACACCTTC
CASSLRGGLGYTF
>-|TRBV28|-|TRBJ1-2
TGTGCCAGCAGTTTTGGGAGTTACTATGGCTACACCTTC
CASSFGSYYGYTF
>-|TRBV28|-|TRBJ2-3
TGTGCCAGCAGTCTGGACAGCTCTAGCACAGATACGCAGTATTTT
CASSLDSSSTDTQYF
>-|TRBV7-9|-|TRBJ1-1
TGTGCCAGCAGCTTAGCGCGGCCGGACCCAGGGGCTTTCTTT
CASSLARPDPGAFF
>-|TRBV15|-|TRBJ1-5
TGTGCCACCAGCAGAGACAGGTCAGGGCATCAGCCCCAGCATTTT
CATSRDRSGHQPQHF
>-|TRBV4-2|-|TRBJ2-3
TGTGCCAGCAGCCAAGGAGGCGGGGTCACAGATACGCAGTATTTT
CASSQGGGVTDTQYF
>-|TRBV12-3/TRBV12-4|-|TRBJ1-4
TGTGCCAGCGGAAAAACCGAAAAACTGTTTTTT
CASGKTEKLFF
>-|TRBV28|-|TRBJ1-5
TGTGCCAGCAGTTTAATAGGGATCTATAGCAATCAGCCCCAGCATTTT
CASSLIGIYSNQPQHF
>-|TRBV6-6|once|TRBJ1-2
TGTGCCAGCAGTACCCCCCCTAGCGGCTACACCTTC
CASSTPPSGYTF
>-|TRBV19|once|TRBJ2-7
TGTGCCAGTAGTATCTCCGGGACTTTCTACGAGCAGTACTTC
CASSISGTFYEQYF
>-|TRBV10-3|few|TRBJ2-7
TGTGCCATCAGTAGGGAGTTCGAGCAGTACTTC
CAISREFEQYF
>TRBD2|TRBV4-1|-|TRBJ2-5
TGCGCCAGCAGCCAAGATAAAAGGCTAGCGGGACAAAAAGAGACCCAGTACTTC
CASSQDKRLAGQKETQYF
>-|TRBV30|-|TRBJ2-7
TGTGCCTGTGACGAGCCAACAGGATACTCCTACGAGCAGTACTTC
CACDEPTGYSYEQYF
>-|TRBV24-1|few|TRBJ2-2
TGTGCCACCTCCGGGTCGAACACCGGGGAGCTGTTTTTT
CATSGSNTGELFF
>-|TRBV7-3|-|TRBJ1-5
TGTGCCAGCAGTCTCCAGGGGAATCAGCCCCAGCATTTT
CASSLQGNQPQHF
>TRBD1|TRBV9|-|TRBJ1-2
TGTGCCAGCAGCGCCGAGGGGGCGACTCGGAGCTACACCTTC
CASSAEGATRSYTF
>-|TRBV18|-|TRBJ2-7
TGTGCCAGCTCAAACGGGGTTGTGGAAGAGCAGTACTTC
CASSNGVVEEQYF
>-|TRBV30|-|TRBJ1-1
TGTGCCTGGAGGCGTTTGGGGGGACCGAACACTGAAGCTTTCTTT
CAWRRLGGPNTEAFF
>-|TRBV19|-|TRBJ1-5
TGTGCCAGTAGTACCGGAACAACAAAATATAGCAATCAGCCCCAGCATTTT
CASSTGTTKYSNQPQHF
>-|TRBV11-2|-|TRBJ2-7
TGTGCCAGCAGCCTGCAGGGGTACGAGCAGTACTTC
CASSLQGYEQYF
>-|TRBV7-2|-|TRBJ2-3
TGTGCCAGCAGCTCGGACGGGAGTTCCACAGATACGCAGTATTTT
CASSSDGSSTDTQYF
>-|TRBV13|-|TRBJ1-4
TGTGCCAGCTCAACCAGGGCCACAACTAATGAAAAACTGTTTTTT
CASSTRATTNEKLFF
>TRBD1|TRBV19|-|TRBJ1-1
TGTGCCAGTAGCGCGGGACAGGGGGTCTCAAGGGCTTTCTTT
CASSAGQGVSRAFF
>-|TRBV4-1|-|TRBJ2-7
TGCGCCAGCAGCCAAGAGCTGGGGGGATCCTACGAGCAGTACTTC
CASSQELGGSYEQYF
>-|TRBV5-6|-|TRBJ1-6
TGTGCCAGCAGCTTGGGCAGTACCAATTCACCCCTCCACTTT
CASSLGSTNSPLHF
>-|TRBV5-5|few|TRBJ2-1
TGTGCCAGCAGCTTAATAGATGAGCAGTTCTTC
CASSLIDEQFF
>-|TRBV29-1|once|TRBJ1-4
TGCAGCGTTGAGGGGCGCCGGGGTAATGAAAAACTGTTTTTT
CSVEGRRGNEKLFF